A single sample is the source of the 16 T cell receptor beta chains below, sequenced in a study of T cells in localized non-small cell lung cancer. Only in-frame clones appear in the TCRdb table, and some are missing; sequencing was by immunoSEQ multiplex PCR. The sample includes a few thousand clones, roughly 25% of them seen just once. The sequencing here drew on lung tumor tissue, taken before any cancer treatment. The receptor source for this set is a male donor older than 55 with stage I lung adenocarcinoma.

By share, this clone counts as medium-sized. The CDR3 sequence: CASSLWGLQGQNEKLFF. The CDR3 coding sequence is TGTGCCAGCAGCTTATGGGGGCTACAGGGCCAGAATGAAAAACTGTTTTTT. V usage is TRBV11-3 and J usage is TRBJ1-4; possibly TRBD1 for D (6 bases). The CDR3 runs 17 residues. Germline lookup yields CDR1 SGHNT and CDR2 YENEEA. V was trimmed by 2 bases and J by 5 bases, leaving 18 bases between them.

This clone was seen only a few times. This CDR3 reads CASSLRDSPRTEAFF. DNA for the CDR3: TGTGCCAGCAGCCTAAGGGACAGCCCAAGGACTGAAGCTTTCTTT. V is TRBV11-3 and J is TRBJ1-1; 7 bases line up with TRBD1. Germline V gene sequence: CDR1 SGHNT, CDR2 YENEEA. This CDR3 has 15 residues. V shed 5 bases and J 5 bases; nucleotides not matched to a gene: 11.

This clone is deemed medium-sized. This chain connects TRBV7-1 to TRBJ1-4; TRBD1 might be the D (5 bases). TRBV7-1 is an open reading frame whose function is uncertain. This CDR3 has 13 residues. With 10 bases removed from V and 6 bases from J, the gap between germline ends came to 15 bases. The CDR3 protein is CATTQGNDEKLFF. CDR3 bases: TGTGCCACCACGCAGGGTAACGATGAAAAACTGTTTTTT.

This chain connects TRBV11-3 to TRBJ1-3; 7 nucleotides align to TRBD1. V trimming: 5 bases; J trimming: 4 bases; junction bases outside the gene matches: 8. Germline lookup yields CDR1 SGHNT and CDR2 YENEEA. The CDR3 spans 15 residues. CDR3 nucleotide sequence: TGTGCCAGCAGCCTACAGGGGTATGGAGGAAACACCATATATTTT. Translating gives CASSLQGYGGNTIYF.

Judged by abundance, this clone is medium-sized. The rearrangement links TRBV11-3 to TRBJ1-5; 9 bases fit TRBD1. The CDR3 consists of 14 residues. CDR1 and CDR2 from the germline V gene are SGHNT and YENEEA. V shed 5 bases, J shed 4 bases, and the junction held 3 bases outside the gene matches. The CDR3 DNA is TGTGCCAGCAGCCCCGGGACAGGGAATCAGCCCCAGCATTTT. This gives the protein CASSPGTGNQPQHF.

The CDR3 sequence: CASSQVGQGPDTQYF. CDR3 sequence (DNA): TGCGCCAGCAGCCAAGTAGGACAGGGCCCAGATACGCAGTATTTT. This chain joins TRBV1 and TRBJ2-3; the D call of TRBD1 is as the table states it, not checked on the DNA. TRBV1 is deemed a pseudogene. This CDR3 has 15 amino acids.

The chain employs TRBV28 and TRBJ2-2; TRBD2 matches 8 bases. Germline loops: CDR1 MDHEN, CDR2 SYDVKM. The CDR3 is 16 amino acids. After removal of 2 bases from V and 6 bases from J, the junction contained 8 bases not matched to a gene. The CDR3 region is CASSLEAGLGSGELFF. As DNA, the CDR3 is TGTGCCAGCAGTTTAGAGGCGGGACTAGGTTCCGGGGAGCTGTTTTTT.

J is TRBJ2-2 and V is TRBV18; TRBD1 might be the D (6 bases). Trimming cost V 5 bases and J 0 bases, with 10 bases left between them. Per the germline V gene, CDR1 is KGHSH and CDR2 is LQKENI. The CDR3 runs 15 residues. The CDR3 DNA sequence: TGTGCCAGCTCATCACAGGGTTCGAACACCGGGGAGCTGTTTTTT. It codes for CASSSQGSNTGELFF.

The chain joins TRBV11-3 to TRBJ1-6; D call uncertain. Per germline, CDR1 SGHNT and CDR2 YENEEA. The length of the CDR3 is 16 residues. Trimming cost V 8 bases and J 0 bases, with 14 bases left between them. CDR3 bases: TGTGCCAGCTATGATGTCGGTAGCTCCTATAATTCACCCCTCCACTTT. This translates into CASYDVGSSYNSPLHF.

This clone was detected only a few times. The chain has TRBV11-3 and TRBJ1-1, with 10 bases lining up with TRBD1. The junction had 12 bases not matched to a gene; V was cut back by 5 bases and J by 6 bases. The CDR3 runs 16 residues. Germline V gene data show CDR1 as SGHNT and CDR2 as YENEEA. CDR3: CASSLRQRQGASEAFF. In DNA, the CDR3 is TGTGCCAGCAGCCTTCGTCAGAGACAGGGGGCATCTGAAGCTTTCTTT.

This clone has a handful of counts. V and J are TRBV19 and TRBJ1-1, with 7 bases that match TRBD1. Unmatched junction bases numbered 7, after V lost 3 bases and J lost 3 bases. This CDR3 region has 15 residues. Germline V gene lookup returns CDR1 LNHDA and CDR2 SQIVND (reference sequence). The CDR3 reads CASSIGGQIYTEAFF. The CDR3 DNA reads TGTGCCAGTAGTATTGGGGGACAGATATACACTGAAGCTTTCTTT. Drawing the rest from reference TRBV19 and TRBJ1-1, the complete variable domain is DGGITQSPKYLFRKEGQNVTLSCEQNLNHDAMYWYRQDPGQGLRLIYYSQIVNDFQKGDIAEGYSVSREKKESFPLTVTSAQKNPTAFYLCASSIGGQIYTEAFFGQGTRLTVV.

The chain joins TRBV11-1 to TRBJ2-7; 9 nucleotides line up with TRBD2. J lost 5 bases, V lost 5 bases, and 7 bases had no gene match. Germline loops: CDR1 SGHAT, CDR2 FQDESV (reference sequence). The CDR3 is made up of 14 amino acids. CDR3 loop: CASSQGGLAHEQYF. The CDR3 nucleotides are TGTGCCAGCAGCCAAGGGGGACTAGCCCACGAGCAGTACTTC. The full variable domain, its missing parts supplied by reference TRBV11-1 and TRBJ2-7, is EAEVAQSPRYKITEKSQAVAFWCDPISGHATLYWYRQILGQGPELLVQFQDESVVDDSQLPKDRFSAERLKGVDSTLKIQPAELGDSAMYLCASSQGGLAHEQYFGPGTRLTVT.

This clone is medium-sized by share. V usage is TRBV11-3 and J usage is TRBJ2-5; TRBD2 matches 14 bases. The V and J ends lost 4 bases and 0 bases, in that order; junction bases with no gene match: 7. Germline V CDR1 and CDR2: SGHNT, YENEEA. This CDR3 comprises 18 residues. CDR3 bases: TGTGCCAGCAGCTCGGGGACTAGCGGGGGACTCAACCAAGAGACCCAGTACTTC. Translating it yields CASSSGTSGGLNQETQYF.

The rearrangement links TRBV30 to TRBJ2-2; 11 bases line up with TRBD2. The CDR3 is made up of 15 amino acids. The V gene end was trimmed by 5 bases and the J gene end by 7 bases; junction bases not matched to a gene: 9. Germline assignment: CDR1 GTSNPN and CDR2 SVGIG (reference sequence). The chain's CDR3 is CAWATSGSVVGELFF. DNA for the CDR3: TGTGCCTGGGCAACTAGCGGGAGTGTCGTCGGGGAGCTGTTTTTT.

The CDR3 region is CASSKDKGVDGNIQYF. Here the CDR3 DNA reads TGTGCCAGCAGCAAAGACAAGGGGGTTGATGGGAACATTCAGTACTTC. V is TRBV11-3 and J is TRBJ2-4, with D possibly being TRBD1 (6 bases). Trimming left V 5 bases short and J 7 bases short, with 21 bases between. This CDR3 comprises 16 residues. CDR1 and CDR2 (germline): SGHNT, YENEEA. Supplemented by reference TRBV11-3 and TRBJ2-4, the full variable domain reads EAGVVQSPRYKIIEKKQPVAFWCNPISGHNTLYWYLQNLGQGPELLIRYENEEAVDDSQLPKDRFSAERLKGVDSTLKIQPAELGDSAVYLCASSKDKGVDGNIQYFGAGTRLSVL.

The CDR3 sequence: CASSPRTASYGYTF. Written as DNA, the CDR3 is TGTGCCAGCAGCCCAAGGACAGCTTCCTATGGCTACACCTTC. This chain connects TRBV7-1 to TRBJ1-2; a weak D match, TRBD1 (6 bases). TRBV7-1 is reported as an ORF; its role is uncertain. V was pared by 5 bases and J by 4 bases, with 14 bases between. The CDR3 consists of 14 residues.